The T cell receptor (beta chain) described here comes from a study of early T cells in non-severe SARS-CoV-2 infection (dated by TCRdb to the early 2020s). Regarding the research as a whole: Because TCR sequencing was done on bulk RNA from unsorted whole blood, the alpha and beta chains could not be paired.

The study was a case-control design nested within a healthcare worker cohort in London, UK, with weekly nasopharyngeal swab PCR tests and blood sampling. Healthcare workers were recruited between 23 and 31 March 2020, during the week of the UK lockdown, and were followed weekly for up to roughly 15 weeks. At least ten counts were recorded for this clonotype. The antigen it recognizes is unknown. Within one base of it there is no much larger clone, and no base qualities were kept. Library preparation used 5' RACE. Sequencing took place on a NextSeq 500. To correct for sequencing error and PCR bias, the TCR library protocol tagged individual cDNA molecules with unique molecular identifiers. TCR alpha and beta chains were both sequenced, and the abundances of alpha and beta sequences in each sample were closely correlated with each other. Concerning the study's data processing: Decombinator V4 was used to annotate TCR sequences for V gene, J gene and CDR3. Expanded TCRs were defined as changing significantly between any two time points under a Poisson model with p below 0.0001. Abundances of TCRs were expressed as counts per million after normalisation to the total number of TCRs sequenced in each sample. MAIT TCRs were defined by TRAV1-2 paired with TRAJ12, TRAJ20 or TRAJ33, and iNKT TCRs by TRAV10 paired with TRAJ18. VDJdb, accessed 1 November 2021, was searched for CMV, EBV and SARS-CoV-2 annotated TCRs, excluding TCRs annotated for multiple antigens. TCRdb reworked the public reads: Q25 trimming with fastp, MiXCR clone assembly, productive beta chains retained. Every distinct CDR3 protein forms one entry, paired with its most common genes and DNA. In this record, the V and J calls reflect TCRdb's handling and not the investigators' own analysis. Present in this sample are tens of thousands of distinct CDR3 sequences, about 5% of which were seen just once. The ten largest clones capture approximately 2.4% of the sample.

CDR1 and CDR2, looked up from the germline V gene, are KGHSH and LQKENI. V was cut back by 5 bases and J by 9 bases, leaving a gap of 8 bases between them. Including the terminal cysteine and phenylalanine, the CDR3 comprises 12 residues. The read is trimmed to its CDR3 DNA, 36 bases read in frame from base 1. What the authors observed across the whole study: VDJdb matching was skewed toward anti-spike CD8 responses and likely underestimated virus-specific expansions, missing private and CD4 specificities.

The receptor comes from an adult who was a healthcare worker with PCR-confirmed SARS-CoV-2 infection or an uninfected control (not recorded which). The sequenced sample was whole blood. The chain is made from TRBV18 and TRBJ1-6; the D gene cannot be resolved reliably. The sequence in DNA is TGTGCCAGCTCAGCCAGCAGTTCACCCCTCCACTTT. Its product reads: CASSASSSPLHF.